This passage covers 18 T cell receptor beta chains from one sample sequenced in a study of cytomegalovirus exposure and HLA in healthy donors. In the PCR, 60 Vbeta and 13 Jbeta primers were used. Repertoires were generated with immunoSEQ multiplex PCR, while TCRdb's copy carries only in-frame clones and drops some. The table records roughly 56,000 clones, about 81% of them present only once. The sample was PBMCs. The receptors shown here come from a boy aged 10-17 years in good health and CMV-seropositive.

The V and J genes are TRBV7-2 and TRBJ2-2; D is unclear. Germline assignment: CDR1 SGHTA and CDR2 FQGNSA. The CDR3 is 12 residues long. Trimming stripped 5 bases from V and 3 bases from J, with 4 bases between. In DNA form, the CDR3 reads TGTGCCAGCAGCCCGTACACCGGGGAGCTGTTTTTT. Its protein product is CASSPYTGELFF.

The rearrangement links TRBV25-1 to TRBJ1-1, with D unclear. From germline, CDR1 is MGHDK and CDR2 SYGVNS. The CDR3 is made up of 11 amino acids. Deletions cut 5 bases from V and 6 bases from J, with 7 bases between. CDR3 amino acids: CASSTPAEAFF. The CDR3 region has the DNA TGTGCCAGCAGTACACCTGCTGAAGCTTTCTTT.

The chain couples TRBV7-9 to TRBJ1-4; D remains unclear. CDR1 is SEHNR and CDR2 is FQNEAQ in the germline V gene (reference sequence). V was pared by 4 bases and J by 6 bases, with 18 bases between. The CDR3 is 16 residues long. The CDR3 region has the DNA TGTGCCAGCAGCTCCGGCTTGAGGGAAGTCTATGAAAAACTGTTTTTT. Encoded protein: CASSSGLREVYEKLFF.

The gene calls are TRBV5-8 and TRBJ1-4; possibly TRBD1 for D (5 bases). The CDR3 extends over 17 amino acids. The germline V gene has CDR1 SGHTS and CDR2 YDEGEE. The germline V and J ends were trimmed by 4 bases and 0 bases, with 16 bases remaining between them. CDR3 protein: CASSPGRGFSTNEKLFF. The CDR3 DNA reads as TGTGCCAGCAGCCCGGGCCGGGGGTTTTCAACTAATGAAAAACTGTTTTTT.

The CDR3: CASRLSGTGDEKLFF. In nucleotides, the CDR3 is TGTGCCAGCAGATTGAGCGGGACAGGAGATGAAAAACTGTTTTTT. J is TRBJ1-4 and V is TRBV6-6; TRBD1 matches 8 bases. Germline CDR1 is MNHNY and CDR2 is SVGAGI (reference sequence). V shed 6 bases and J 6 bases; nucleotides not matched to a gene: 9. This CDR3 comprises 15 residues.

The chain carries TRBV19 and TRBJ1-1, with D uncertain. Germline CDR1 is LNHDA and CDR2 is SQIVND (reference sequence). The CDR3 covers 15 residues. The CDR3 is CASRATTESRDEAFF. The CDR3 bases are TGTGCATCGCGGGCGACTACAGAGAGCCGAGATGAAGCTTTCTTT. The full variable domain, in which reference TRBV19 and TRBJ1-1 provide the parts outside the CDR3, is DGGITQSPKYLFRKEGQNVTLSCEQNLNHDAMYWYRQDPGQGLRLIYYSQIVNDFQKGDIAEGYSVSREKKESFPLTVTSAQKNPTAFYLCASRATTESRDEAFFGQGTRLTVV.

This chain uses TRBV6-1 with TRBJ2-7, with TRBD1 matching over 9 bases. Germline CDR1 MNHNS, CDR2 SASEGT. The CDR3 runs to 14 residues. Trimming at V came to 7 bases and at J to 3 bases, leaving 7 bases not matched to a gene. CDR3 nucleotides: TGTGCCAGCAAGCCGGGACAGGGCTTCTACGAGCAGTACTTC. Translating it yields CASKPGQGFYEQYF.

The chain has TRBV6-5 and TRBJ2-1, with TRBD2 matching over 7 bases. The germline V gene has CDR1 MNHEY and CDR2 SVGAGI. The CDR3 spans 14 residues. V trimming: 5 bases; J trimming: 0 bases; junction bases outside the gene matches: 1. CDR3 coding DNA: TGTGCCAGCAGTCGCGGGGGCTCCTACAATGAGCAGTTCTTC. Encoded protein: CASSRGGSYNEQFF.

This sequence joins TRBV7-9 and TRBJ2-3; 7 bases are shared with TRBD1. This CDR3 is 17 amino acids long. CDR1 SEHNR and CDR2 FQNEAQ come from the germline V gene (reference sequence). Losses at the gene ends were 0 bases for V and 0 bases for J; bases not matched to a gene: 6. The CDR3 is CASSLASGTASTDTQYF. The DNA of the CDR3 is TGTGCCAGCAGCTTAGCTTCCGGGACAGCTAGCACAGATACGCAGTATTTT.

The rearrangement joins TRBV11-2 to TRBJ1-2; tentative D call: TRBD1 (5 bases). Germline V lookup: CDR1 SGHAT, CDR2 FQNNGV. This CDR3 has 13 residues. The germline V and J ends were trimmed by 4 bases and 3 bases, with 9 bases remaining between them. The CDR3 nucleotides are TGTGCCAGCAGCTCTGCAGGGTACTATGGCTACACCTTC. Its protein product is CASSSAGYYGYTF. Full variable domain (outside the CDR3, taken from reference TRBV11-2 and TRBJ1-2): EAGVAQSPRYKIIEKRQSVAFWCNPISGHATLYWYQQILGQGPKLLIQFQNNGVVDDSQLPKDRFSAERLKGVDSTLKIQPAKLEDSAVYLCASSSAGYYGYTFGSGTRLTVV.

V usage is TRBV5-1 and J usage is TRBJ2-1; TRBD2 matches at 8 bases. V was clipped by 0 bases and J by 1 base; unmatched bases: 3. The germline gives CDR1 SGHRS, CDR2 YFSETQ. The CDR3 has 16 residues. The CDR3: CASSLAGGGSYNEQFF. DNA for the CDR3: TGCGCCAGCAGCTTGGCCGGGGGGGGTTCCTACAATGAGCAGTTCTTC.

The sample holds one count of this clone. In the same sample, other DNA sequences code for this CDR3. The chain links TRBV11-2 to TRBJ2-7; 12 bases align to TRBD2. Trimming at V came to 4 bases and at J to 6 bases, leaving 7 bases not matched to a gene. The length of the CDR3 is 15 residues. CDR1 and CDR2 from the germline V gene are SGHAT and FQNNGV. CDR3 protein: CASSSTSGGFGEQYF. The CDR3 DNA sequence: TGTGCCAGCAGCTCCACTAGCGGGGGGTTTGGCGAGCAGTACTTC.

This chain connects TRBV5-1 to TRBJ2-1; D unresolved. CDR3 length: 19 residues. V lost 0 bases and J lost 15, with 34 bases in between. The V gene's germline CDR1 is SGHRS and CDR2 YFSETQ. The DNA of the CDR3 is TGCGCCAGCAGCTTGGACTTTAACCGTGACTCTTATCCTTCCCCAAGGAGGTTCTTC. It codes for CASSLDFNRDSYPSPRRFF. The whole variable domain, filled in from reference TRBV5-1 and TRBJ2-1, reads KAGVTQTPRYLIKTRGQQVTLSCSPISGHRSVSWYQQTPGQGLQFLFEYFSETQRNKGNFPGRFSGRQFSNSRSEMNVSTLELGDSALYLCASSLDFNRDSYPSPRRFFGPGTRLTVL.

This clone showed up just once. The chain uses TRBV6-5 and TRBJ2-1, with TRBD2 matching over 9 bases. Germline CDR1 MNHEY, CDR2 SVGAGI. J gave up 8 bases and V 8 bases, and 10 bases lay outside the gene matches. The CDR3 has 14 amino acids. DNA of the CDR3: TGTGCCAGCTGTCCGCGGGGGGGCTCGGATGAGCAGTTCTTC. It encodes CASCPRGGSDEQFF.

V and J are TRBV5-1 and TRBJ2-2; weak D call: TRBD1 (6 bases). Trimming took 2 bases from V and 6 from J, leaving 11 bases between them. Looked up from germline, CDR1 is SGHRS and CDR2 is YFSETQ. The CDR3 is 14 amino acids. The CDR3 spells CASSFTGLAGELFF. CDR3 nucleotide sequence: TGCGCCAGCAGCTTTACAGGGCTTGCCGGGGAGCTGTTTTTT. The full variable domain, rest sourced from reference TRBV5-1 and TRBJ2-2, is KAGVTQTPRYLIKTRGQQVTLSCSPISGHRSVSWYQQTPGQGLQFLFEYFSETQRNKGNFPGRFSGRQFSNSRSEMNVSTLELGDSALYLCASSFTGLAGELFFGEGSRLTVL.

The chain is built from TRBV10-3 and TRBJ1-3; 7 bases fit TRBD1. V was clipped by 6 bases and J by 2 bases; unmatched bases: 7. Germline CDR1 and CDR2: ENHRY and SYGVKD. CDR3 length: 15 amino acids. DNA for the CDR3: TGTGCCATCAGGTTGGACAGGTCGGCTGGAAACACCATATATTTT. Protein sequence: CAIRLDRSAGNTIYF.

This clone came up once. The rearrangement links TRBV6-4 to TRBJ1-2; D call uncertain. Between the trimmed V and J ends, which lost 0 bases and 8 bases, there was a span of 13 bases. Germline loops: CDR1 MRHNA, CDR2 SNTAGT. The CDR3 length is 14 residues. The CDR3 nucleotides are TGTGCCAGCAGTGACTCAGGAGGGTTGGGCGGCTACACCTTC. Its protein product is CASSDSGGLGGYTF.

The chain has TRBV7-3 and TRBJ2-1; 8 nucleotides align to TRBD2. V shed 4 bases, J shed 5 bases, and the junction held 13 bases outside the gene matches. This CDR3 has 17 amino acids. Per germline, CDR1 SGHTA and CDR2 FQGTGA. The CDR3 sequence: CASSSGPAGGFNNEQFF. DNA for the CDR3: TGTGCCAGCAGCTCAGGCCCGGCGGGGGGCTTTAACAATGAGCAGTTCTTC.